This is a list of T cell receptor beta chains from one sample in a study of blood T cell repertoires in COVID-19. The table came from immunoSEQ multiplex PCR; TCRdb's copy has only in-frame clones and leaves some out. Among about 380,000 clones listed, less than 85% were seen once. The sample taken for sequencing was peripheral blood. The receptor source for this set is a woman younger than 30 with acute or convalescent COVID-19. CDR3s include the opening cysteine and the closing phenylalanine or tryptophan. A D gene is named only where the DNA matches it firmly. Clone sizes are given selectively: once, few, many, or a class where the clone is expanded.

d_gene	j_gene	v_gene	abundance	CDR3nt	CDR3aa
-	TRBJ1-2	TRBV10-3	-	TGTGCCATCAGTGGGGAGGTGGTTAACTATGGCTACACCTTC	CAISGEVVNYGYTF
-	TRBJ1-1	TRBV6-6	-	TGTGCCAGCAGTTCCGGACAGCTAATTATGAACACTGAAGCTTTCTTT	CASSSGQLIMNTEAFF
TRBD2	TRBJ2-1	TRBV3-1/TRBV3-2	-	TGTGCCAGCAGCCCCAGTAAGGCGGGAGGCCGTCACAATGAGCAGTTCTTC	CASSPSKAGGRHNEQFF
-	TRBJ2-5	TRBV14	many	TGTGCCAGCAGCCAAGAAAGTTCGCAGTATGGGCAGTCGAAGACCCAGTACTTC	CASSQESSQYGQSKTQYF
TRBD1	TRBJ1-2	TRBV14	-	TGTGCCAGCAGCCAGCCGGGACAGGGATTTGGCTACACCTTC	CASSQPGQGFGYTF
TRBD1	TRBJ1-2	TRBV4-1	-	TGCGCCAGCAGCCAAGATGGGACAGGGGATCTCTATGGCTACACCTTC	CASSQDGTGDLYGYTF
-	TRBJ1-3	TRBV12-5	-	TGTGCTAGTGGTCTCGGGAGCTCTGGAAACACCATATATTTT	CASGLGSSGNTIYF
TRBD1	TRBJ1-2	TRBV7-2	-	TGTGCCAGCAGAGGGGGACAGGGATTCCATGGCTACACCTTC	CASRGGQGFHGYTF
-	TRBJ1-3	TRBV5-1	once	TGCGCCAGCAGCGCGGGCCCCTCGGAGGACACCATATATTTT	CASSAGPSEDTIYF
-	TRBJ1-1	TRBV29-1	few	TGCAGCAGTCGTGGTGAGTGGAACACTGAAGCTTTCTTT	CSSRGEWNTEAFF
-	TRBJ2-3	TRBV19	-	TGTGCCAGTAGTATAGATAAGCGCCGACTGGGGCAGTATTTT	CASSIDKRRLGQYF
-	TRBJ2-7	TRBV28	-	TGTGCCAGCAGTTTTCAGGGTATCTCCTACGAGCAGTACTTC	CASSFQGISYEQYF
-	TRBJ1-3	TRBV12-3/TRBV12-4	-	TGTGCCAGCAGTTTCCGGGAAAACACCATATATTTT	CASSFRENTIYF
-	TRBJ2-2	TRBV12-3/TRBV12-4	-	TGTGCCAGCAGTGACTCAGGGGCCGGGGAGCTGTTTTTT	CASSDSGAGELFF
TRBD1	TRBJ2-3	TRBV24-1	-	TGTGCCACCAGTGAACGGCCGGGACAGGGGGCCCCGGATACGCAGTATTTT	CATSERPGQGAPDTQYF
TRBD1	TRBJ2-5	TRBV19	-	TGTGCCAGTAGGTCCCGCCGGGGACAGCAAGAGACCCAGTACTTC	CASRSRRGQQETQYF
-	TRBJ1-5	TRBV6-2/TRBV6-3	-	TGTGCCAGCAGTCCCAAGGACTTCCTCGGGCAGCCCCAGCATTTT	CASSPKDFLGQPQHF
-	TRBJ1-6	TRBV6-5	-	TGTGCCAGCAGTTACGGAGGCGGGGGTAGTTCACCCCTCCACTTT	CASSYGGGGSSPLHF
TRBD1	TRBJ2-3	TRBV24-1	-	TGTGCCACCAGTGAAAGGGGACAGCCCACAGATACGCAGTATTTT	CATSERGQPTDTQYF
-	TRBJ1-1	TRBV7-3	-	TGTGCCAGCAGCACCGGAGGAACTGAAGCTTTCTTT	CASSTGGTEAFF
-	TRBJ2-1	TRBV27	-	TGTGCCAGCAGTTTAGCAGGGTCCTACAATGAGCAGTTCTTC	CASSLAGSYNEQFF
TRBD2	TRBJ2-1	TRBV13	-	TGTGCCAGCAGCCTTAGCGGGGAGACCTCCTACAATGAGCAGTTCTTC	CASSLSGETSYNEQFF
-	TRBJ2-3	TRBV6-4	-	TGTGCCAGCAGTGAACACCCCCTGGCAGGGGCCCCAGATACGCAGTATTTT	CASSEHPLAGAPDTQYF
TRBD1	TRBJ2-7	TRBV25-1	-	TGTGCCAGCAGTGAGCACTCCGGGACAGGTACCTACGAGCAGTACTTC	CASSEHSGTGTYEQYF